This entry lists 26 T cell receptor beta chains sequenced from one sample in a study of CD8+ T cells in alopecia areata. Extraction and reverse transcription of RNA yielded cDNA as the sequencing template. The repertoire was sequenced with immunoSEQ multiplex PCR; TCRdb's copy has only in-frame clones and lacks some. The data contain 100,000 or so clones, roughly three fifths of them seen just once; the ten biggest clones take up 15% to 20%. The treatment was: oral pan-JAK inhibitor, 5-10 mg twice daily. Sequenced material: CD8+ T cells sorted from blood, taken at approximately week 56, from a patient treated with tofacitinib. All receptors come from a human donor with alopecia areata.

CDR3 DNA: TGCGCCAGCAGTGATGCTAACGCCCGGGTATGGAAGACCCAGTACTTC. Its translation is CASSDANARVWKTQYF. The rearrangement uses TRBV10-2 and TRBJ2-5, with D hard to call. Deletions cut 3 bases from V and 6 bases from J, with 20 bases between. Germline V gives CDR1 WSHSY, CDR2 SAAADI. There are 16 residues in the CDR3.

This clone was seen more than once but under ten times. The chain employs TRBV29-1 and TRBJ2-5; 8 nucleotides match TRBD1. Trimming took 7 bases from V and 4 from J; bases not matched to a gene: 11. Per germline, CDR1 SQVTM and CDR2 ANQGSEA. CDR3 length: 14 residues. Written as DNA, the CDR3 is TGCAGCGGCGGAAGGACAGGGAGGTCAGAGACCCAGTACTTC. This sequence encodes CSGGRTGRSETQYF. Filled out from reference TRBV29-1 and TRBJ2-5, the complete variable domain reads SAVISQKPSRDICQRGTSLTIQCQVDSQVTMMFWYRQQPGQSLTLIATANQGSEATYESGFVIDKFPISRPNLTFSTLTVSNMSPEDSSIYLCSGGRTGRSETQYFGPGTRLLVL.

Many counts were recorded for this clone. CDR3 sequence reads: CASSLAGGPEYF. CDR3 DNA: TGTGCCAGCAGCTTAGCCGGGGGGCCGGAGTATTTT. This sequence joins TRBV13 and TRBJ2-3, with D tentatively TRBD2 (7 bases). This CDR3 contains 12 residues. V was shortened by 1 base and J by 13 bases, with 12 bases between the two germline ends. Germline lookup yields CDR1 PRHDT and CDR2 FYEKMQ (reference sequence).

The chain has TRBV14 and TRBJ2-2; D unclear. V was clipped by 4 bases and J by 3 bases, with 12 bases between them. This CDR3 has 15 amino acids. Looked up from germline, CDR1 is SGHDN and CDR2 is FVKESK. The chain's CDR3 is CASSPLYDHTGELFF. In DNA form, the CDR3 reads TGTGCCAGCAGCCCCCTCTACGACCACACCGGGGAGCTGTTTTTT.

The V and J genes are TRBV30 and TRBJ1-2; D unclear. Germline V gene data show CDR1 as GTSNPN and CDR2 as SVGIG (reference sequence). V shed 1 base and J shed 0 bases, with 12 bases lying between them. The CDR3 consists of 15 residues. CDR3 in DNA: TGTGCCTGGAGTGCCGGACGCCTAACTAACTATGGCTACACCTTC. Its translation: CAWSAGRLTNYGYTF.

This clone was seen a few times. The rearrangement links TRBV11-1 to TRBJ1-2, with D perhaps TRBD1 (5 bases). Germline CDR1 and CDR2: SGHAT and FQDESV (reference sequence). The V gene lost 5 bases and the J gene lost 4 bases, with 14 bases spanning the gap. CDR3 size: 14 residues. DNA for the CDR3: TGTGCCAGCAGCCCAGCTTCCCAGGGCTATGGCTACACCTTC. It codes for CASSPASQGYGYTF.

This clone appeared a few times. The J gene is TRBJ1-2, the V gene TRBV6-1; tentatively, D is TRBD1 (5 bases). This CDR3 has 13 amino acids. V shed 0 bases and J shed 7 bases, with 9 bases lying between them. Per the germline V gene, CDR1 is MNHNS and CDR2 is SASEGT. CDR3 sequence reads: CASSEAGRGGYTF. The CDR3 bases are TGTGCCAGCAGTGAAGCTGGGAGGGGTGGCTACACCTTC.

The rearrangement joins TRBV5-6 to TRBJ2-5; 14 nucleotides align to TRBD2. The germline V gene encodes CDR1 SGHDT and CDR2 YYEEEE. V lost 2 bases to trimming and J lost 3 bases; unmatched junction nucleotides: 6. CDR3 length: 17 amino acids. CDR3: CASSFDRLAGGKETQYF. DNA for the CDR3: TGTGCCAGCAGCTTCGATCGACTAGCGGGGGGGAAAGAGACCCAGTACTTC.

The chain combines TRBV14 with TRBJ1-1; D is unclear. The CDR3 covers 13 residues. V lost 1 base, J lost 2 bases, and 5 bases lay in between. Germline assignment: CDR1 SGHDN and CDR2 FVKESK. The CDR3 spells CASSQGQNTEAFF. The CDR3 bases are TGTGCCAGCAGCCAAGGTCAAAACACTGAAGCTTTCTTT. Drawing the rest from reference TRBV14 and TRBJ1-1, the complete variable domain is EAGVTQFPSHSVIEKGQTVTLRCDPISGHDNLYWYRRVMGKEIKFLLHFVKESKQDESGMPNNRFLAERTGGTYSTLKVQPAELEDSGVYFCASSQGQNTEAFFGQGTRLTVV.

The table lists this clone with a few counts. The rearrangement links TRBV5-1 to TRBJ2-3, with D tentatively TRBD2 (5 bases). The germline V gene has CDR1 SGHRS and CDR2 YFSETQ. V was trimmed by 9 bases and J by 6 bases, leaving 14 bases between them. The CDR3 is 12 residues long. CDR3 region: CATWLSADTQYF. As DNA, the CDR3 is TGCGCCACCTGGCTTAGCGCGGATACGCAGTATTTT.

This chain joins TRBV7-7 and TRBJ2-3; weak D call: TRBD2 (5 bases). Germline V gives CDR1 SSHAT, CDR2 FNYEAQ (reference sequence). The CDR3 is made up of 15 amino acids. Trimming took 1 base from V and 2 from J, leaving 10 bases between them. CDR3 region: CASSLVLADTDTQYF. CDR3 DNA: TGTGCCAGCAGCTTAGTCCTAGCAGACACAGATACGCAGTATTTT.

The chain couples TRBV6-5 to TRBJ2-5, with D hard to call. The CDR3 is 11 residues long. Trimming removed 10 bases at V and 0 bases at J, with 6 bases between. Germline CDR1 and CDR2: MNHEY and SVGAGI. The CDR3 loop reads CATGHQETQYF. For the CDR3, the DNA is TGTGCCACCGGACACCAAGAGACCCAGTACTTC.

Regarding this clone: The junction departs from the called germline gene at one end, perhaps through a read error. The J gene is TRBJ2-5, the V gene TRBV27, with D uncertain. CDR1 and CDR2 (germline): MNHEY, SMNVEV (reference sequence). CDR3 length: 15 amino acids. The CDR3 nucleotides read TGTGCCAGCAGTCCAACACCCACACCCCAAGGGACCCAGTACTTC. This sequence encodes CASSPTPTPQGTQYF.

J is TRBJ1-5 and V is TRBV6-6, with TRBD1 as a possible D gene (5 bases). This CDR3 spans 15 amino acids. Germline V CDR1 and CDR2: MNHNY, SVGAGI (reference sequence). V shed 6 bases and J shed 5 bases, with 17 bases lying between them. DNA of the CDR3: TGTGCCAGCAGCCGGGACCGGGCGGACGATCAGCCCCAGCATTTT. Translated, it gives CASSRDRADDQPQHF.

This chain uses TRBV11-2 with TRBJ1-2; tentatively, D is TRBD1 (5 bases). Germline V gene sequence: CDR1 SGHAT, CDR2 FQNNGV. The CDR3 has 13 amino acids. V lost 2 bases to trimming and J lost 7 bases, with 11 bases between them. This CDR3 reads CASSLTYRFGYTF. CDR3 nucleotides: TGTGCCAGCAGCTTAACGTACAGGTTTGGCTACACCTTC.

The rearrangement uses TRBV12-5 and TRBJ2-6; D unresolved. The CDR3 has 15 amino acids. The germline V gene has CDR1 LGHNT and CDR2 FRNRAP. V was pared by 5 bases and J by 0 bases, with 8 bases between. CDR3 sequence: CASGGWGSGANVLTF. In DNA, the CDR3 is TGTGCTAGTGGTGGATGGGGCTCTGGGGCCAACGTCCTGACTTTC.

The V gene is TRBV6-6, the J gene TRBJ2-5; D not resolved. Germline assignment: CDR1 MNHNY and CDR2 SVGAGI (reference sequence). V shed 0 bases and J shed 5 bases, with 10 bases lying between them. The CDR3 has 14 amino acids. CDR3 in DNA: TGTGCCAGCAGTTACTCTGGGGATCCGGAGACCCAGTACTTC. Amino acid sequence: CASSYSGDPETQYF.

This clone has only a few counts. The chain joins TRBV7-8 to TRBJ2-5, with 10 bases lining up with TRBD2. The trim removed 5 bases at V and 2 bases at J, leaving 8 bases unmatched. The germline V gene encodes CDR1 SGHVS and CDR2 FQNEAQ. This CDR3 region has 16 residues. This CDR3 is CASSPILAGLQETQYF. The DNA of the CDR3 is TGTGCCAGCAGCCCCATACTAGCGGGGTTACAAGAGACCCAGTACTTC.

This clone appeared a single time. The rearrangement uses TRBV27 and TRBJ2-1; TRBD1 matches at 8 bases. The J segment lost 4 bases and the V segment lost 3 bases, leaving 5 bases of the junction unmatched. The germline V gene encodes CDR1 MNHEY and CDR2 SMNVEV (reference sequence). CDR3 length: 15 amino acids. The CDR3 sequence is CASSFGTGGYNEQFF. The CDR3 coding sequence is TGTGCCAGCAGTTTTGGTACAGGGGGGTACAATGAGCAGTTCTTC.

This chain uses TRBV7-9 with TRBJ2-7, with D possibly TRBD1 on 5 matching bases. Germline V gene sequence: CDR1 SEHNR, CDR2 FQNEAQ (reference sequence). V lost 5 bases and J lost 5, with 10 bases in between. The CDR3 is 12 residues long. CDR3 sequence (DNA): TGTGCCAGCAGCCCAGGGAAGAACGAGCAGTACTTC. The encoded protein is CASSPGKNEQYF.

This clone has just a few counts. This chain connects TRBV11-2 to TRBJ2-3; D call uncertain. Germline V gene lookup returns CDR1 SGHAT and CDR2 FQNNGV. The CDR3 contains 14 residues. Between the trimmed V and J ends, which lost 7 bases and 0 bases, there was a span of 11 bases. The DNA of the CDR3 is TGTGCCAGCACCTACGGAACTAGCACAGATACGCAGTATTTT. Translation: CASTYGTSTDTQYF. Full variable domain (remainder filled in from reference TRBV11-2 and TRBJ2-3): EAGVAQSPRYKIIEKRQSVAFWCNPISGHATLYWYQQILGQGPKLLIQFQNNGVVDDSQLPKDRFSAERLKGVDSTLKIQPAKLEDSAVYLCASTYGTSTDTQYFGPGTRLTVL.

This clone has a handful of counts. This CDR3 reads CASSSAETGANVLTF. The CDR3 DNA reads as TGTGCCAGCAGCTCTGCAGAGACTGGGGCCAACGTCCTGACTTTC. The V gene is TRBV7-9, the J gene TRBJ2-6; the D is unclear. This CDR3 has 15 residues. V was trimmed by 4 bases and J by 2 bases, leaving 9 bases between them. Germline CDR1 reads SEHNR; CDR2 reads FQNEAQ (reference sequence).

The chain has TRBV7-9 and TRBJ2-5; 8 bases align to TRBD1. J was trimmed by 5 bases and V by 2 bases; bases with no gene match: 7. The V gene's germline CDR1 is SEHNR and CDR2 FQNEAQ (reference sequence). The CDR3 length is 15 residues. As DNA, the CDR3 is TGTGCCAGCAGCTTAAGGGACAGGCAGGAGGAGACCCAGTACTTC. The encoded protein is CASSLRDRQEETQYF. Complete variable domain (other parts from reference TRBV7-9 and TRBJ2-5): DTGVSQNPRHKITKRGQNVTFRCDPISEHNRLYWYRQTLGQGPEFLTYFQNEAQLEKSRLLSDRFSAERPKGSFSTLEIQRTEQGDSAMYLCASSLRDRQEETQYFGPGTRLLVL.

Written as DNA, the CDR3 is TGTGCCAGCAGCTTTTTAGCGGGGCAGAATAATGAAAAACTGTTTTTT. Amino acids: CASSFLAGQNNEKLFF. This rearrangement joins TRBV7-6 to TRBJ1-4, with TRBD1 as a possible D gene (5 bases). In germline, CDR1 is SGHVS, CDR2 FNYEAQ. The ends were cut back, 3 bases at V and 4 bases at J, with 15 bases in the middle. This CDR3 is 16 amino acids long.

This clone was picked up one time. The chain has TRBV27 and TRBJ2-1; perhaps TRBD2 as D (7 bases). In germline, CDR1 is MNHEY, CDR2 SMNVEV (reference sequence). V was pared by 5 bases and J by 8 bases, with 13 bases between. This CDR3 comprises 13 residues. CDR3 nucleotide sequence: TGTGCCAGCAGTCGGGGGGCCGGGGATGAGCAGTTCTTC. Translation: CASSRGAGDEQFF.

The chain employs TRBV2 and TRBJ2-7; D is unresolved. Germline-derived CDR1 and CDR2 are SNHLY and FYNNEI. V shed 7 bases and J shed 0 bases, with 10 bases lying between them. The CDR3 extends over 13 amino acids. The chain's CDR3 is CASKGRVSYEQYF. CDR3 coding DNA: TGTGCCAGCAAGGGAAGGGTCTCCTACGAGCAGTACTTC.